A selection of T cell receptor beta chains follows, all from one sample in a study of spatial heterogeneity in lung cancer. TCRdb processed the 5' RACE reads anew with MiXCR; each CDR3 protein has one entry. Of about 12,000 distinct CDR3 sequences listed, about 6% are singletons. The sample consisted of normal lung tissue next to the tumor, taken at surgery. These receptors all come from a male donor with early-stage non-small cell lung cancer. Each CDR3 is given with its conserved first and last residue. D genes are given only for firm matches. The size field is filled for only some rows; it gives once, few, many or a size class.

D gene	V gene	J gene	clone size	CDR3 DNA	CDR3 protein
TRBD1	TRBV19	TRBJ1-1	many	TGTGCCAGCCATGGGACAGTGAACACTGAAGCTTTCTTT	CASHGTVNTEAFF
-	TRBV5-1	TRBJ1-3	many	TGCGCCAGCAGCTTTGACGGCTCTGGAAACACCATATATTTT	CASSFDGSGNTIYF
-	TRBV5-6	TRBJ1-5	many	TGTGCCAGCAGCTTGACGGGGAGCAATCAGCCCCAGCATTTT	CASSLTGSNQPQHF
-	TRBV4-1	TRBJ1-5	many	TGCGCCAGCAGCCAGGTGGGGGTTCTCAATCAGCCCCAGCATTTT	CASSQVGVLNQPQHF
-	TRBV28	TRBJ2-5	many	TGTGCCAGCAGCCCAACACGGGGTTTGGTGACCCAGTACTTC	CASSPTRGLVTQYF
TRBD1	TRBV20-1	TRBJ2-7	many	TGCAGTGCTCAAGGGAAGGGGGCCTCCTACGAGCAGTACTTC	CSAQGKGASYEQYF
-	TRBV7-8	TRBJ2-1	few	TGTGCCAGCAGCTTGGGGGGAGACTGGACCTACAATGAGCAGTTCTTC	CASSLGGDWTYNEQFF
-	TRBV27	TRBJ2-1	few	TGTGCCACTTGGATGGGGGGAAACAATGAGCAGTTCTTC	CATWMGGNNEQFF
-	TRBV24-1	TRBJ2-5	few	TGTGCCACCAGTGATTTGGGGTCCGGAACCCAAGAGACCCAGTACTTC	CATSDLGSGTQETQYF
TRBD2	TRBV10-3	TRBJ2-5	many	TGTGCCATCAGTTCGGGACTAGATGGAGAGACCCAGTACTTC	CAISSGLDGETQYF
TRBD1	TRBV4-1	TRBJ2-7	-	TGCGCCAGCAGCTATCTCCCCGGGGGACAGGGGGCCTACGAGCAGTACTTC	CASSYLPGGQGAYEQYF
-	TRBV7-2	TRBJ2-3	many	TGTGCCAGCAGTCCGGGACATTCCTCGGGCACAGATACGCAGTATTTT	CASSPGHSSGTDTQYF
TRBD2	TRBV20-1	TRBJ2-1	many	TGCAGTGCTAGAGTACTAGCGGGAGCCAATGAGCAGTTCTTC	CSARVLAGANEQFF
TRBD1	TRBV18	TRBJ1-1	many	TGTGCCAGCTCACGAAACAGGGGAGGATACACTGAAGCTTTCTTT	CASSRNRGGYTEAFF
-	TRBV6-2/TRBV6-3	TRBJ1-1	many	TGTGCCAGCAGTTCTATCCGTCGGAACACTGAAGCTTTCTTT	CASSSIRRNTEAFF
TRBD1	TRBV6-2/TRBV6-3	TRBJ2-5	-	TGTGCCAGCAGTTACCCCGAAGGAGGCAGGGGGCGAGAGACCCAGTACTTC	CASSYPEGGRGRETQYF
-	TRBV7-9	TRBJ2-1	-	TGTGCCAGCAGCTTAGCGCTGGCGGGTACCCACAATGAGCAGTTCTTC	CASSLALAGTHNEQFF
TRBD1	TRBV29-1	TRBJ1-5	many	TGCAGCGTTGCCTTCGGGACAGCCAATCAGCCCCAGCATTTT	CSVAFGTANQPQHF